The 7 T cell receptor beta chains below come from one sample, sequenced in a study of T cells in Graves' hyperthyroidism and ophthalmopathy. Regions amplified from RNA transcripts were the TCR beta CDR3 regions. RT-PCR in the first round (using the HTBI primer set) targeted the TCR CDR3. A single record per CDR3 protein comes from TCRdb applying MiXCR to the multiplex PCR reads. Among under 350,000 distinct CDR3 sequences listed, roughly a fifth were seen once. Sample: blood. All receptors come from a woman aged 50 to 65 with Graves' hyperthyroidism.

The chain recombines TRBV20-1 with TRBJ1-3; no firm D call. The V gene lost 3 bases and the J gene lost 4 bases, with 13 bases spanning the gap. Germline CDR1 DFQATT, CDR2 SNEGSKA (reference sequence). The CDR3 consists of 14 residues. CDR3 in amino acids: CSASLGIGGNTIYF. The CDR3 DNA reads as TGCAGTGCTAGCTTGGGGATTGGCGGAAACACCATATATTTT.

The count of this clonotype is one. Just one base apart from a much larger clone, this may be a read error. V is TRBV28 and J is TRBJ1-3; D unresolved. V was clipped by 6 bases and J by 3 bases, with 18 bases between them. The V gene's germline CDR1 is MDHEN and CDR2 SYDVKM. The CDR3 has 16 amino acids. The CDR3: CASSSIQRIFGNTIYF. Written as DNA, the CDR3 is TGTGCCAGCAGCTCTATACAGCGGATCTTTGGAAACACCATATATTTT.

This chain joins TRBV7-2 and TRBJ1-1, with D uncertain. Germline-derived CDR1 and CDR2 are SGHTA and FQGNSA. V was clipped by 5 bases and J by 0 bases, with 13 bases between them. The CDR3 is 15 amino acids. The CDR3 sequence is CASSPLHRVNTEAFF. The CDR3 DNA sequence: TGTGCCAGCAGCCCCCTTCACAGAGTGAACACTGAAGCTTTCTTT.

This clonotype was detected ten times or more. The genes are TRBV20-1 and TRBJ2-3, with 7 bases aligning to TRBD2. V shed 3 bases and J 7 bases; nucleotides not matched to a gene: 13. In germline, CDR1 is DFQATT, CDR2 SNEGSKA (reference sequence). CDR3 size: 15 residues. CDR3 protein: CSASLVGGDSNTQYF. In nucleotides, the CDR3 is TGCAGTGCTAGTCTCGTGGGGGGGGATTCTAATACGCAGTATTTT.

This clonotype has at least ten counts. The chain links TRBV29-1 to TRBJ2-7, with D hard to call. V shed 6 bases and J shed 3 bases, with 9 bases lying between them. This CDR3 contains 11 residues. Germline CDR1 SQVTM, CDR2 ANQGSEA. CDR3 region: CSVGEDYEQYF. CDR3 sequence (DNA): TGCAGCGTGGGCGAAGACTACGAGCAGTACTTC.

This clonotype was counted ten times or more. The chain couples TRBV12-3 or TRBV12-4 to TRBJ2-7, with 9 positions matching TRBD2. The CDR3 totals 13 residues. V lost 6 bases, J lost 2 bases, and 2 bases stayed unmatched. The CDR3 sequence: CASRVAGAYEQYF. The CDR3 nucleotides read TGTGCCAGCAGAGTAGCGGGAGCCTACGAGCAGTACTTC.

V and J are TRBV20-1 and TRBJ2-7; D is perhaps TRBD2 (5 bases). There are 14 residues in the CDR3. Trimming left V 0 bases short and J 4 bases short, with 13 bases between. Germline CDR1 reads DFQATT; CDR2 reads SNEGSKA (reference sequence). The CDR3 loop reads CSARDGRHSYEQYF. In DNA form, the CDR3 reads TGCAGTGCTAGAGATGGGAGACACTCATACGAGCAGTACTTC.